This T cell receptor (beta chain) was observed in a study of T cells in Graves' hyperthyroidism and ophthalmopathy. Study results and caveats: Most thyroid clonotypes that were expanded above 0.001 also turned up in blood.

Using RNA transcripts as the source, TCR beta CDR3 regions were amplified. First-round RT-PCR targeting the TCR CDR3 was performed with the HTBI primer set. In TCRdb, the multiplex PCR reads were re-called with MiXCR into one record per CDR3 protein. The sample holds more than 300,000 distinct CDR3 sequences, about 18% seen once. For this clonotype: The target antigen is unknown.

The sample taken for sequencing was blood. This TCR came from a woman between 25 and 40 years old with Graves' hyperthyroidism that later progressed to Graves' ophthalmopathy.

The CDR3 protein is CASSLRLDGTSGRASEQYF. The CDR3 nucleotides read TGTGCCAGCAGTTTAAGGTTGGACGGAACTAGCGGGAGGGCATCCGAGCAGTACTTC. J is TRBJ2-7 and V is TRBV27, with 13 bases aligning to TRBD2. Germline-derived CDR1 and CDR2 are MNHEY and SMNVEV (reference sequence). Unmatched junction bases numbered 16, after V lost 2 bases and J lost 6 bases. The CDR3 sequence is 19 residues long.